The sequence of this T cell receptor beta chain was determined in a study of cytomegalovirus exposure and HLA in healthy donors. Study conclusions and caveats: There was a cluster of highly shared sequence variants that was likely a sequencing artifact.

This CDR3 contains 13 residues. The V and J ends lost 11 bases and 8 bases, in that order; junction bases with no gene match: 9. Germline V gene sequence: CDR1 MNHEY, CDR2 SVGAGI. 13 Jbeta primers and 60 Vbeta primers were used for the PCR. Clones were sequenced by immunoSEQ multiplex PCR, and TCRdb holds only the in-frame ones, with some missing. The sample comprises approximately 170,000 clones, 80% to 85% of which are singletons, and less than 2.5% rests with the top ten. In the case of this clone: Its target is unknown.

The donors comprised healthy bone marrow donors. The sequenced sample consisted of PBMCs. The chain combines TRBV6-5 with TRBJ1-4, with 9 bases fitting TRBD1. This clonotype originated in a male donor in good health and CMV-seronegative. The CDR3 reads CARPGQGREKLFF. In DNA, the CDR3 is TGTGCCCGACCGGGACAGGGTCGAGAAAAACTGTTTTTT.